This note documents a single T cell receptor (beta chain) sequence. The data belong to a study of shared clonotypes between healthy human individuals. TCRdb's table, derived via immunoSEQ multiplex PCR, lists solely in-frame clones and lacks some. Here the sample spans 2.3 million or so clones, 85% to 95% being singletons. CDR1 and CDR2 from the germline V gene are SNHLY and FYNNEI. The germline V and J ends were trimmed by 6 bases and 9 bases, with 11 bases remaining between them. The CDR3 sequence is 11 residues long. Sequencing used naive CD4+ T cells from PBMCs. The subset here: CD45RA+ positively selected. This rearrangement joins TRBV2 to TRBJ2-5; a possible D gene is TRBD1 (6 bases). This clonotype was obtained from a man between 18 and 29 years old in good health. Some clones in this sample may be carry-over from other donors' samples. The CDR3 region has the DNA TGTGCCAGCAGGAGTGAGGGGGCCCAGTACTTC. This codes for CASRSEGAQYF.